The clone carrying this TCR beta chain was recorded at least ten times. This specimen comes from a study of T cells in Graves' hyperthyroidism and ophthalmopathy. Before ophthalmopathy appeared, progressors gave blood at initial hyperthyroidism diagnosis. The investigators amplified TCR beta CDR3 regions from RNA transcripts. The TCR CDR3 was amplified in a first-round RT-PCR using the HTBI primer set. One entry per CDR3 protein, called by TCRdb with MiXCR from the multiplex PCR reads. The table shows some 250,000 distinct CDR3 sequences, with roughly 14% occurring only once. This receptor was identified in a woman aged 40 to 55 with Graves' hyperthyroidism that later progressed to Graves' ophthalmopathy. Sequencing used blood.

The chain's CDR3 is CASSPGLAGGPLRYNEQFF. CDR3 sequence (DNA): TGTGCCAGCAGCCCTGGACTAGCGGGAGGTCCGCTTCGTTACAATGAGCAGTTCTTC. The chain uses TRBV2 and TRBJ2-1; the match to TRBD2 covers 14 bases. Germline CDR1 and CDR2: SNHLY and FYNNEI. V lost 6 bases, J lost 4 bases, and 14 bases stayed unmatched. The CDR3 has 19 residues.